This TCR beta chain was captured by sequencing in a study of CD8 T cells in Susac syndrome. Bulk CD8+ and CD4+ cells came from magnetic negative isolation; CD8+ TEMRA by FACS. With random hexamers, reverse transcription was performed on about 0.5 to 1 ug of RNA. Amplification of TCR beta CDR3 by immunoSEQ multiplex PCR spanned 54 Vbeta and 13 Jbeta. Each CDR3 protein gets one entry after TCRdb re-called the immunoSEQ multiplex PCR reads with MiXCR. The table shows roughly 190,000 distinct CDR3 sequences, with about 95% occurring only once. This CDR3 contains 14 residues. The germline V and J ends were trimmed by 0 bases and 7 bases, with 13 bases remaining between them. Germline V gene sequence: CDR1 DFQATT, CDR2 SNEGSKA (reference sequence).

What was sequenced was CD4+ T cells from PBMCs. The receptor was derived from a human donor in good health. The genes are TRBV20-1 and TRBJ2-4, with D perhaps matching TRBD1 (6 bases). Here the CDR3 DNA reads TGCAGTGCTAGAGATTATTACAGGGAGAACATTCAGTACTTC. Its translation is CSARDYYRENIQYF.